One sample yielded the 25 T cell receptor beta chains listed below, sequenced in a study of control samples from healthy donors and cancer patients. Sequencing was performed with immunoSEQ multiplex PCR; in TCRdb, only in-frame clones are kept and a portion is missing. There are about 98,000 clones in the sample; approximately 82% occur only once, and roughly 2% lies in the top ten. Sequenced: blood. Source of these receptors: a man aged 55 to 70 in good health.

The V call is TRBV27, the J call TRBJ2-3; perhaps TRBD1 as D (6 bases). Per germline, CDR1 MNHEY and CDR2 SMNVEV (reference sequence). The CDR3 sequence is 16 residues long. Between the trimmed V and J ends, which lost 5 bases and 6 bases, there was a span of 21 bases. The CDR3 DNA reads TGTGCCAGCAGTGAACAGGGAGCCTGGTCTCGGGATACGCAGTATTTT. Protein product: CASSEQGAWSRDTQYF.

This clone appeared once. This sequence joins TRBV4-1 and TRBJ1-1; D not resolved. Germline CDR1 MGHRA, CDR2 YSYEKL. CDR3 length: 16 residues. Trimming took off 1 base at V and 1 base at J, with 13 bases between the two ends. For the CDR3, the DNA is TGCGCCAGCAGCCAAGGCCGGCTGGAGACGAACACTGAAGCTTTCTTT. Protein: CASSQGRLETNTEAFF.

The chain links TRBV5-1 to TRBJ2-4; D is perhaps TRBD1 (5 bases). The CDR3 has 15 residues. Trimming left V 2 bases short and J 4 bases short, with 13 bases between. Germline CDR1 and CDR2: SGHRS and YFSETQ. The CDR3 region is CASSLGEGVKNIQYF. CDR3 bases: TGCGCCAGCAGCTTAGGGGAAGGGGTAAAAAACATTCAGTACTTC.

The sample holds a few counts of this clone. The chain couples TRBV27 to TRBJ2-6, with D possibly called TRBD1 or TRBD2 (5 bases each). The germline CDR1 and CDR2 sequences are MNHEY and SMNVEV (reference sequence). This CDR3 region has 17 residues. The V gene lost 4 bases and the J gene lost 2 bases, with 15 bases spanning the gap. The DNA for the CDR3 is TGTGCCAGCAGTTCCGGGACGGTAGTCCCTGGGGCCAACGTCCTGACTTTC. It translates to CASSSGTVVPGANVLTF.

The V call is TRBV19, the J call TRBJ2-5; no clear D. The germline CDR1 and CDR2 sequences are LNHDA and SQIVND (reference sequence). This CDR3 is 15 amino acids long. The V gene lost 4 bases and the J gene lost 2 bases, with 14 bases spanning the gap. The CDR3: CASSRDGVPQETQYF. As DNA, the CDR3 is TGTGCCAGTAGTAGAGACGGAGTCCCACAAGAGACCCAGTACTTC. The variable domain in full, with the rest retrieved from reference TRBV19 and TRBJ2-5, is DGGITQSPKYLFRKEGQNVTLSCEQNLNHDAMYWYRQDPGQGLRLIYYSQIVNDFQKGDIAEGYSVSREKKESFPLTVTSAQKNPTAFYLCASSRDGVPQETQYFGPGTRLLVL.

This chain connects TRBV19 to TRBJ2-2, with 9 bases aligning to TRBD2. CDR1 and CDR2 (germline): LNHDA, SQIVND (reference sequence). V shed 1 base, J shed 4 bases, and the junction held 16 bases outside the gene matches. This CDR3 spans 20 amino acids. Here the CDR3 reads CASSIGRASGTRKGTGELFF. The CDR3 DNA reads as TGTGCCAGTAGTATAGGCCGGGCTAGCGGGACGCGGAAAGGCACCGGGGAGCTGTTTTTT.

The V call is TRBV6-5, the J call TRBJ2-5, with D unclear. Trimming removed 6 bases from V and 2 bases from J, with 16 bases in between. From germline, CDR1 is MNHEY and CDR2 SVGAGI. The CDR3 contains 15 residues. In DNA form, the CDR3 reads TGTGCCAGCAGGTCTTTCCCCCAACGGCAAGAGACCCAGTACTTC. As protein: CASRSFPQRQETQYF.

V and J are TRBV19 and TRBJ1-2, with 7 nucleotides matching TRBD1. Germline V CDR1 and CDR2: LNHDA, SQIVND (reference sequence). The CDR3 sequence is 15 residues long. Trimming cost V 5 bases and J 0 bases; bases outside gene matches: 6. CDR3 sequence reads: CASSPSTGTNYGYTF. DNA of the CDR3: TGTGCCAGTAGTCCATCGACAGGGACTAACTATGGCTACACCTTC.

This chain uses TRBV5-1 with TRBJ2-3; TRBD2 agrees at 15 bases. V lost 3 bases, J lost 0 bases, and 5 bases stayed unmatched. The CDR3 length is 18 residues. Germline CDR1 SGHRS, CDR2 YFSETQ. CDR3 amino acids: CASSYGLAGGTSTDTQYF. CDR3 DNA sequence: TGCGCCAGCAGCTACGGACTAGCGGGGGGGACTAGCACAGATACGCAGTATTTT.

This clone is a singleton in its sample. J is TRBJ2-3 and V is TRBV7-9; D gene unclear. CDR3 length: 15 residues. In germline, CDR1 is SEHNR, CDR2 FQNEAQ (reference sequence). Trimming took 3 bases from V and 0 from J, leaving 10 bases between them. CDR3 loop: CASSFTSYSTDTQYF. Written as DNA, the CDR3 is TGTGCCAGCAGCTTTACCTCTTATAGCACAGATACGCAGTATTTT.

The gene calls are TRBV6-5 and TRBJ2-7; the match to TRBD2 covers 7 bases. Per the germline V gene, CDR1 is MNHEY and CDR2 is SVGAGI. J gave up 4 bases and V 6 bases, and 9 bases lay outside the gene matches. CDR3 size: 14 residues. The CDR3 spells CASRPREAGYEQYF. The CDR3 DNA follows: TGTGCCAGCAGGCCGCGGGAAGCGGGGTACGAGCAGTACTTC.

The CDR3 loop is CASSQVRRPGGYTF. The CDR3 DNA reads TGTGCCAGCAGCCAAGTACGAAGACCTGGGGGCTACACCTTC. The chain is built from TRBV3-1 (or the pseudogene TRBV3-2) and TRBJ1-2; the D is unclear. The CDR3 covers 14 residues. CDR1 and CDR2 (germline): LGHDT, YNNKEL (reference sequence). Trimming stripped 1 base from V and 8 bases from J, with 14 bases between.

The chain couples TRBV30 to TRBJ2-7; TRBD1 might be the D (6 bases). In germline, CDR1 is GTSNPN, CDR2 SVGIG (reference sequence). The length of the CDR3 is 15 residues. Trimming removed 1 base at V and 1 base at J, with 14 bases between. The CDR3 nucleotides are TGTGCCTGGAGTGCCGGGCAGGGGTTATCCTACGAGCAGTACTTC. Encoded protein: CAWSAGQGLSYEQYF.

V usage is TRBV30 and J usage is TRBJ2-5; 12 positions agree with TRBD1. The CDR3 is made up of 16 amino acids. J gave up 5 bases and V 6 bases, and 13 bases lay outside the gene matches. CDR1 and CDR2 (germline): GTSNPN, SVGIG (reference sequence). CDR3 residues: CACHPGQGAFGETQYF. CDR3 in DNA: TGTGCCTGCCATCCGGGACAGGGGGCTTTCGGGGAGACCCAGTACTTC. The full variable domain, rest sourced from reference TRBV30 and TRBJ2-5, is SQTIHQWPATLVQPVGSPLSLECTVEGTSNPNLYWYRQAAGRGLQLLFYSVGIGQISSEVPQNLSASRPQDRQFILSSKKLLLSDSGFYLCACHPGQGAFGETQYFGPGTRLLVL.

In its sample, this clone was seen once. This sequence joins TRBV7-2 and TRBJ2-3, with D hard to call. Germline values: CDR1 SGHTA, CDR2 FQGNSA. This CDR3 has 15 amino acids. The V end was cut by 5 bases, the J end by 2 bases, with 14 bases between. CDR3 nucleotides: TGTGCCAGCAGCCTCGGACCCCCTCCCACAGATACGCAGTATTTT. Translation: CASSLGPPPTDTQYF.

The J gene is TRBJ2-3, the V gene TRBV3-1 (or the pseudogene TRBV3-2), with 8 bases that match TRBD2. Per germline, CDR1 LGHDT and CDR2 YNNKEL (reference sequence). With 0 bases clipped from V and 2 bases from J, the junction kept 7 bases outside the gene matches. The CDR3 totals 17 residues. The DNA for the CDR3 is TGTGCCAGCAGCCAAGAGGAGCGGGAGCTGAACACAGATACGCAGTATTTT. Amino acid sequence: CASSQEERELNTDTQYF.

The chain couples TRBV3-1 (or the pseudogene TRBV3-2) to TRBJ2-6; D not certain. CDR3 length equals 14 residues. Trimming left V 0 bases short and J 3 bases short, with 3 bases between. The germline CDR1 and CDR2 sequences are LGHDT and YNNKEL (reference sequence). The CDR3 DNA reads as TGTGCCAGCAGCCAAGATTATGGGGCCAACGTCCTGACTTTC. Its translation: CASSQDYGANVLTF.

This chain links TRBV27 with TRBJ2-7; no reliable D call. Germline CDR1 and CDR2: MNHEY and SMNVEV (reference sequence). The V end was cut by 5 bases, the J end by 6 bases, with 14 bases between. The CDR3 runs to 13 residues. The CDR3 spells CASSTYLVSEQYF. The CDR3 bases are TGTGCCAGCAGTACATATCTCGTTAGCGAGCAGTACTTC.

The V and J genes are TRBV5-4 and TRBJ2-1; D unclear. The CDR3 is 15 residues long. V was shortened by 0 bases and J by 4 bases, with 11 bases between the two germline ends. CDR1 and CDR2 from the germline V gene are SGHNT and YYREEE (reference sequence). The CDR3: CASSLVAFRYNEQFF. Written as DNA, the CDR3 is TGTGCCAGCAGCTTGGTTGCCTTTAGGTACAATGAGCAGTTCTTC. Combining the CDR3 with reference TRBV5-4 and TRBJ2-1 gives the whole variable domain ETGVTQSPTHLIKTRGQQVTLRCSSQSGHNTVSWYQQALGQGPQFIFQYYREEENGRGNFPPRFSGLQFPNYSSELNVNALELDDSALYLCASSLVAFRYNEQFFGPGTRLTVL.

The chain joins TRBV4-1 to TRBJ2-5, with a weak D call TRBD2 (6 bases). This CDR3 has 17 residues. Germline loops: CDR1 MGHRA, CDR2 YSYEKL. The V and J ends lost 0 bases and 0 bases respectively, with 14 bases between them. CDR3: CASSQDRRGRNQETQYF. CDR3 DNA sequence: TGCGCCAGCAGCCAAGATCGGAGGGGCCGGAACCAAGAGACCCAGTACTTC.

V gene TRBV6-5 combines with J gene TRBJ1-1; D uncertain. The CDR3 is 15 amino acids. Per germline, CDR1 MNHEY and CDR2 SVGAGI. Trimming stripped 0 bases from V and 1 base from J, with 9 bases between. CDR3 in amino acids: CASSYSYHQNTEAFF. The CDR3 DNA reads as TGTGCCAGCAGTTACTCGTACCACCAGAACACTGAAGCTTTCTTT.

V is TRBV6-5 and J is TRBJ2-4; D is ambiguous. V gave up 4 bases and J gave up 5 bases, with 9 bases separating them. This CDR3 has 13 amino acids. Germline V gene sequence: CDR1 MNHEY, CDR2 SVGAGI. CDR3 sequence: CASSLQTQNIQYF. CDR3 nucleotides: TGTGCCAGCAGTTTACAGACTCAAAACATTCAGTACTTC.

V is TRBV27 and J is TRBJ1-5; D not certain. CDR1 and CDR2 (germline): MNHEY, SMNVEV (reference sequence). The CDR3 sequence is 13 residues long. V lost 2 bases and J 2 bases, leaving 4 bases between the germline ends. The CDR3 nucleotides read TGTGCCAGCAGTTTACAGGGCAATCAGCCCCAGCATTTT. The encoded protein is CASSLQGNQPQHF.

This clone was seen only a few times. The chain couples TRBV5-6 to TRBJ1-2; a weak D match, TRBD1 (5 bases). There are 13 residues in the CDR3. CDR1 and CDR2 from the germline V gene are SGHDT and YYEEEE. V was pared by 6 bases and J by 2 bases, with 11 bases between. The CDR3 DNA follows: TGTGCCAGCACCCTCCAGGGAAACTATGGCTACACCTTC. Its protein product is CASTLQGNYGYTF.

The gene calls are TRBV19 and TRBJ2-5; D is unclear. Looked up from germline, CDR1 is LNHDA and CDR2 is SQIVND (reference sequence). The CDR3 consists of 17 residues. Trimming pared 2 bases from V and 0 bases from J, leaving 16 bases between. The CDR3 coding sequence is TGTGCCAGTAGTATATCCTCAGGTAGTCCGTACCAAGAGACCCAGTACTTC. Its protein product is CASSISSGSPYQETQYF.